This T cell receptor (beta chain) was documented in a study of neurological immune-mediated disorders. The controls, all healthy individuals, were blood bank volunteers in Maryland, USA. TCRdb re-analysed the 5' RACE reads in MiXCR, keeping a single row per CDR3 protein. The sample holds around 46,000 distinct CDR3 sequences, around 25% seen once. Germline loops: CDR1 DFQATT, CDR2 SNEGSKA (reference sequence). Trimming at V came to 5 bases and at J to 4 bases, leaving 9 bases not matched to a gene. The CDR3 runs 14 residues. The J gene is TRBJ2-3, the V gene TRBV20-1; 7 positions match TRBD1. This clonotype was sampled from a woman between 65 and 79 years old in good health. Sequenced input: PBMCs. CDR3 coding DNA: TGCAGTGCTCAGGACCGGACAGGCCCAGATACGCAGTATTTT. Translation: CSAQDRTGPDTQYF.